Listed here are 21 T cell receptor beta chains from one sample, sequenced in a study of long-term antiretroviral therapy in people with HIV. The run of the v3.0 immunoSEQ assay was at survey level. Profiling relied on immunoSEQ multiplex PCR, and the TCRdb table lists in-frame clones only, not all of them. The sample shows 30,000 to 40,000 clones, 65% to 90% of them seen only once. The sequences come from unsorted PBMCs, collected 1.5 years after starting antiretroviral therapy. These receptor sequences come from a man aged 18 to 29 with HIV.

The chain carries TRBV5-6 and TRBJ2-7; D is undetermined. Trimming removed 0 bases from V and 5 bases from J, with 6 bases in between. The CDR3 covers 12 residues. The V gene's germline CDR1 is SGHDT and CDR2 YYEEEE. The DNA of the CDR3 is TGTGCCAGCAGCTTGGCTGGGAACGAGCAGTACTTC. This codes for CASSLAGNEQYF.

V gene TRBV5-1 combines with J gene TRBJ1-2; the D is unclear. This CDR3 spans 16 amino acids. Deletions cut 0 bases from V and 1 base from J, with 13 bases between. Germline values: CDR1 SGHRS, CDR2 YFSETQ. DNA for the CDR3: TGCGCCAGCAGCTTGGAATGGGCAGGAGATAACTATGGCTACACCTTC. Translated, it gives CASSLEWAGDNYGYTF.

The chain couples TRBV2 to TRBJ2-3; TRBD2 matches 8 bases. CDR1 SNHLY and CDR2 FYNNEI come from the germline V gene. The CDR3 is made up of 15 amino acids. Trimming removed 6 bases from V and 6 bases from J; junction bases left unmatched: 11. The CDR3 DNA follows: TGTGCCAGCAGGAAGTCGGCGGGAGGTCAGGATACGCAGTATTTT. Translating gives CASRKSAGGQDTQYF. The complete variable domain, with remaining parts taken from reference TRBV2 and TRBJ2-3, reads EPEVTQTPSHQVTQMGQEVILRCVPISNHLYFYWYRQILGQKVEFLVSFYNNEISEKSEIFDDQFSVERPDGSNFTLKIRSTKLEDSAMYFCASRKSAGGQDTQYFGPGTRLTVL.

In DNA form, the CDR3 reads TGTGCCAGTAGTCCCAACGTCGGCTACGAGCAGTACTTC. Amino acids: CASSPNVGYEQYF. The chain is built from TRBV19 and TRBJ2-7; D is unresolved. The CDR3 consists of 13 residues. With 5 bases removed from V and 3 bases from J, the gap between germline ends came to 11 bases. Germline CDR1 LNHDA, CDR2 SQIVND (reference sequence).

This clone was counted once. This CDR3 reads CASRKGGTNEQFF. The CDR3 bases are TGTGCCAGCAGGAAAGGGGGCACCAATGAGCAGTTCTTC. The chain employs TRBV7-9 and TRBJ2-1; 7 bases are a match to TRBD1. CDR1 and CDR2 from the germline V gene are SEHNR and FQNEAQ (reference sequence). The CDR3 is 13 amino acids. With 6 bases clipped from V and 6 bases from J, the junction kept 5 bases outside the gene matches.

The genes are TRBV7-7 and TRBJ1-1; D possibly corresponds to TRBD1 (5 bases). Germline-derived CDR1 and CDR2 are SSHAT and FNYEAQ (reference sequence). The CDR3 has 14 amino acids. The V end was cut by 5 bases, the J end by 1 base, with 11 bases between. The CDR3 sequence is CASSKITGNTEAFF. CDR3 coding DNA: TGTGCCAGCAGCAAAATAACAGGGAACACTGAAGCTTTCTTT.

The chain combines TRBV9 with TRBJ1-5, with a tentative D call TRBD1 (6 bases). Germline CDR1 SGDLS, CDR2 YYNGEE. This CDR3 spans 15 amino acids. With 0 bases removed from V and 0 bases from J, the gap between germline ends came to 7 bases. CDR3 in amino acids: CASSVGGLSNQPQHF. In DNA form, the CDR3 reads TGTGCCAGCAGCGTAGGGGGGCTTAGCAATCAGCCCCAGCATTTT.

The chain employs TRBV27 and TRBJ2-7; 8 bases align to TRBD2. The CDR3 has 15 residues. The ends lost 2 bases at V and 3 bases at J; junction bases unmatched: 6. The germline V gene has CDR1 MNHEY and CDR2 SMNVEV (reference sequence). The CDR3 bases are TGTGCCAGCAGTTTAATGGCGGGAGGAAACTACGAGCAGTACTTC. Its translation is CASSLMAGGNYEQYF.

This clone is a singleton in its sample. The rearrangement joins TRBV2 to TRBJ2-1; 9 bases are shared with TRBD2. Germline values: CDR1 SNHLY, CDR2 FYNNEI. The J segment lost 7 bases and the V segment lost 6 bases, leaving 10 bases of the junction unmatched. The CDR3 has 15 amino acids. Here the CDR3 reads CASSAAGLADNEQFF. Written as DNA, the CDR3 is TGTGCCAGCAGCGCGGCGGGACTAGCAGATAATGAGCAGTTCTTC.

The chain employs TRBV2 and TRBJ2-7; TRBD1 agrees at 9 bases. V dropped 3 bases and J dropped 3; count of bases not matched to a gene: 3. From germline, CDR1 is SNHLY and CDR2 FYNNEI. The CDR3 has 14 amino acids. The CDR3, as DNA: TGTGCCAGCAGTGAGACAGGGGGTCTCTACGAGCAGTACTTC. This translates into CASSETGGLYEQYF.

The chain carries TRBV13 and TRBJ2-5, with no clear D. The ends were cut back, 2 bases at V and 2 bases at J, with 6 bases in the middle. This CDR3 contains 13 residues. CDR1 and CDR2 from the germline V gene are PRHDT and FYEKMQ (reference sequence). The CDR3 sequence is CASSLWGQETQYF. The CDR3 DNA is TGTGCCAGCAGCTTATGGGGACAAGAGACCCAGTACTTC.

Here the CDR3 DNA reads TGTGCCAGTAGTCGGATGGGACTATTTGAAGCTTTCTTT. This encodes CASSRMGLFEAFF. This chain connects TRBV19 to TRBJ1-1, with D possibly being TRBD1 (5 bases). V gave up 5 bases and J gave up 7 bases, with 14 bases separating them. CDR3 length: 13 amino acids. Germline V gene sequence: CDR1 LNHDA, CDR2 SQIVND (reference sequence).

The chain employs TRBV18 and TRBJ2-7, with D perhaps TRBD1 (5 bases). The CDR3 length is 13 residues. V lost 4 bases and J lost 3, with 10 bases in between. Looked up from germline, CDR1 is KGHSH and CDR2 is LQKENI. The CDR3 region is CASSLGVYYEQYF. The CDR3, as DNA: TGTGCCAGCTCACTAGGGGTATACTACGAGCAGTACTTC.

The CDR3: CASSPPPGLATDEQYF. The CDR3 nucleotides read TGTGCCAGCAGCCCCCCCCCGGGACTAGCGACGGACGAGCAGTACTTC. The rearrangement links TRBV7-9 to TRBJ2-7, with 10 bases that match TRBD2. Germline assignment: CDR1 SEHNR and CDR2 FQNEAQ (reference sequence). V dropped 5 bases and J dropped 5; count of bases not matched to a gene: 12. This CDR3 has 16 amino acids. Using reference TRBV7-9 and TRBJ2-7 for the parts outside the CDR3, the full variable domain is DTGVSQNPRHKITKRGQNVTFRCDPISEHNRLYWYRQTLGQGPEFLTYFQNEAQLEKSRLLSDRFSAERPKGSFSTLEIQRTEQGDSAMYLCASSPPPGLATDEQYFGPGTRLTVT.

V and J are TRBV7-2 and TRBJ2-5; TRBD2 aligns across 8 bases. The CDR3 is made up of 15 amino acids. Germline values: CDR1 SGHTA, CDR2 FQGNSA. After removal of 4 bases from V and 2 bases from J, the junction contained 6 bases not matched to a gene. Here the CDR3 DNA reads TGTGCCAGCAGCTCGGGAGGGGGGGATCAAGAGACCCAGTACTTC. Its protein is CASSSGGGDQETQYF.

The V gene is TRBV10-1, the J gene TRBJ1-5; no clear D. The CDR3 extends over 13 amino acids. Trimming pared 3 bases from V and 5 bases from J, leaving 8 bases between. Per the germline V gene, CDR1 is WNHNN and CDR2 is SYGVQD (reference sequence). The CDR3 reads CASSDGFDQPQHF. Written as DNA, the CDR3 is TGCGCCAGCAGTGACGGGTTTGATCAGCCCCAGCATTTT.

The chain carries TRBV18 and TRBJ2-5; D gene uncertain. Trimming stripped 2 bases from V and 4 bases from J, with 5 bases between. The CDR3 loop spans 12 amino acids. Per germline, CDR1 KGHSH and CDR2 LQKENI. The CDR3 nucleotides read TGTGCCAGCTCACCAAAGCCAGAGACCCAGTACTTC. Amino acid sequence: CASSPKPETQYF.

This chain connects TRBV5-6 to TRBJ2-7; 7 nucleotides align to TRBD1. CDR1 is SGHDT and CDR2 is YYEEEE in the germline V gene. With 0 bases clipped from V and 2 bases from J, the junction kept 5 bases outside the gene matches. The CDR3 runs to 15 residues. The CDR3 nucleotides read TGTGCCAGCAGCTTGGGTGGGACAGCTACCTACGAGCAGTACTTC. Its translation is CASSLGGTATYEQYF.

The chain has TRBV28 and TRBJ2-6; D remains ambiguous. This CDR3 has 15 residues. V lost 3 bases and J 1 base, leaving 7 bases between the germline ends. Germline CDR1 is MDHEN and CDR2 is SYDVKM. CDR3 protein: CASSFAKSGANVLTF. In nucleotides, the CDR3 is TGTGCCAGCAGTTTCGCAAAGTCTGGGGCCAACGTCCTGACTTTC. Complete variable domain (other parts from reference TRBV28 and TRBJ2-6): DVKVTQSSRYLVKRTGEKVFLECVQDMDHENMFWYRQDPGLGLRLIYFSYDVKMKEKGDIPEGYSVSREKKERFSLILESASTNQTSMYLCASSFAKSGANVLTFGAGSRLTVL.

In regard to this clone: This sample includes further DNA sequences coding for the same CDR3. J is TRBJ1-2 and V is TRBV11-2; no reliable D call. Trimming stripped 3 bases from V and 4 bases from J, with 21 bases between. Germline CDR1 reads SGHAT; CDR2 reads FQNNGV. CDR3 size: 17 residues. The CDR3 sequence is CASSLAPPTPIPYGYTF. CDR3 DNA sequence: TGTGCCAGCAGCTTGGCCCCACCGACGCCGATACCCTATGGCTACACCTTC.

CDR3 in DNA: TGTGCCAGCAGTTTAGGGGTCGACAGGGGACTCTACGAGCAGTACTTC. Translated, it gives CASSLGVDRGLYEQYF. V gene TRBV28 combines with J gene TRBJ2-7, with 8 bases fitting TRBD1. The V gene's germline CDR1 is MDHEN and CDR2 SYDVKM. The CDR3 runs 16 residues. J was trimmed by 3 bases and V by 2 bases; bases with no gene match: 9.